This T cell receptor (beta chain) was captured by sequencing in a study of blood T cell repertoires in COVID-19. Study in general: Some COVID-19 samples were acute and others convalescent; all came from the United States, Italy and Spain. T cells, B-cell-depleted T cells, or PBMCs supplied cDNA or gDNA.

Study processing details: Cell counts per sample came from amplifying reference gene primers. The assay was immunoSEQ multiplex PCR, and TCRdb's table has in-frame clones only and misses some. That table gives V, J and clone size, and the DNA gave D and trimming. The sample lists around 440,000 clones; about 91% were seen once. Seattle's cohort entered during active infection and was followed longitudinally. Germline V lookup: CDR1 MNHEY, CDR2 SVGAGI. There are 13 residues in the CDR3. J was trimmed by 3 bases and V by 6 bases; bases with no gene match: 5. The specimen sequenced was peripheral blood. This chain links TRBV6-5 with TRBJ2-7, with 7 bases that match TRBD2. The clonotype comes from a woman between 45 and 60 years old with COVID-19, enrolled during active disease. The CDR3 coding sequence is TGTGCCAGCAGCGGCGGGAGTATCTACGAGCAGTACTTC. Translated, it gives CASSGGSIYEQYF.